One T cell receptor beta chain is described in this entry. V was clipped by 2 bases and J by 1 base, with 11 bases between them. The CDR3 runs 16 residues. Germline-derived CDR1 and CDR2 are KGHSH and LQKENI. Original processing notes: By means of reference gene primer amplification, nucleated cell counts were estimated. The repertoire was sequenced with immunoSEQ multiplex PCR; TCRdb's copy has only in-frame clones and lacks some. The DNA was the basis for D and trimming; V, J and clone size are from that table. The sample has approximately 260,000 clones, approximately 85% seen once; the top ten hold 11%. These data come from a study of blood T cell repertoires in COVID-19.

The sample was peripheral blood. The chain combines TRBV18 with TRBJ2-2; D remains ambiguous. This receptor was identified in a woman aged 70 to 79 with acute or convalescent COVID-19. CDR3 in amino acids: CASSPRTAENTGELFF. Here the CDR3 DNA reads TGTGCCAGCTCACCAAGAACAGCAGAGAACACCGGGGAGCTGTTTTTT.